This is a list of T cell receptor beta chains from one sample in a study of blood T cell repertoires in COVID-19. TCRdb keeps only in-frame clones here, not all; method: immunoSEQ multiplex PCR. The sample includes some 370,000 clones, nearly 90% seen only once; the top ten take about 7%. Sequenced: peripheral blood. The receptors shown here come from a man aged 18 to 30 with active or convalescent COVID-19. The CDR3 runs from the conserved cysteine through the conserved F or W. The order of the fields is D gene, J gene, clone size, V gene, CDR3 DNA, CDR3 protein. The D gene is left open where the match is weak. A row's size may be missing; if present it is once, few, many or a size class.

D: TRBD1
J: TRBJ1-6
size: .
V: TRBV5-1
DNA: TGCGCCAGCAGCTTGGCGACAGGGGGCTTTTCACCCCTCCACTTT
CDR3: CASSLATGGFSPLHF

D: TRBD1
J: TRBJ1-5
size: .
V: TRBV19
DNA: TGTGCCAGCACCACGGGGACAGGGGGCTGGCAGCCCCAGCATTTT
CDR3: CASTTGTGGWQPQHF

D: TRBD1
J: TRBJ2-7
size: .
V: TRBV5-1
DNA: TGCGCCAGCAGCCCCCCTGGGACAGGGAGGTACGAGCAGTACTTC
CDR3: CASSPPGTGRYEQYF

D: .
J: TRBJ1-1
size: .
V: TRBV6-5
DNA: TGTGCCAGCAGCTCCGGCGGACAGAACACTGAAGCTTTCTTT
CDR3: CASSSGGQNTEAFF

D: .
J: TRBJ1-1
size: .
V: TRBV7-6
DNA: TGTGCCAGCAGCTTAGTGGAAGGGGGGGGAACTGAAGCTTTCTTT
CDR3: CASSLVEGGGTEAFF

D: TRBD1
J: TRBJ1-1
size: once
V: TRBV19
DNA: TGTGCCAGTAGTTTAACAGGGGTGGACACTGAAGCTTTCTTT
CDR3: CASSLTGVDTEAFF

D: .
J: TRBJ1-6
size: .
V: TRBV27
DNA: TGTGCCAGCAGGGGCGCGGGATCCTATAATTCACCCCTCCACTTT
CDR3: CASRGAGSYNSPLHF

D: .
J: TRBJ1-2
size: .
V: TRBV6-5
DNA: TGTGCCAGCAGTTACGACAGGTTGCGCTACACCTTC
CDR3: CASSYDRLRYTF

D: .
J: TRBJ2-7
size: .
V: TRBV3-1/TRBV3-2
DNA: TGTGCCAGCAGCCAGGGGGGAGTCAGGCTCTACGAGCAGTACTTC
CDR3: CASSQGGVRLYEQYF

D: TRBD1
J: TRBJ2-3
size: once
V: TRBV3-1/TRBV3-2
DNA: TGTGCCAGCAGCCAAGGAATGAGGGGGCGCAGGTCAACGGATACGCAGTATTTT
CDR3: CASSQGMRGRRSTDTQYF

D: .
J: TRBJ1-1
size: .
V: TRBV15
DNA: TGTGCCACCAGCGGTGATACAGGGTTCGAAGCTTTCTTT
CDR3: CATSGDTGFEAFF

D: .
J: TRBJ1-5
size: .
V: TRBV28
DNA: TGTGCCAGCAGTTTTAGGTTCCTCGGGGGCAATCAGCCCCAGCATTTT
CDR3: CASSFRFLGGNQPQHF

D: TRBD1
J: TRBJ1-6
size: .
V: TRBV9
DNA: TGTGCCAGCAGCGCCCGGGACAGGGATAATTCACCCCTCCACTTT
CDR3: CASSARDRDNSPLHF

D: TRBD1
J: TRBJ2-2
size: .
V: TRBV7-8
DNA: TGTGCCAGCAGCCCTAGGACAGGGGTTACCGGGGAGCTGTTTTTT
CDR3: CASSPRTGVTGELFF

D: .
J: TRBJ1-2
size: once
V: TRBV6-2/TRBV6-3
DNA: TGTGCCAGCAGTACGGGTGTGGGTGGCTACACCTTC
CDR3: CASSTGVGGYTF

D: .
J: TRBJ2-3
size: once
V: TRBV10-2
DNA: TGCGCCAGCAGTGGCCTAGGGGTTAGGACAGATACGCAGTATTTT
CDR3: CASSGLGVRTDTQYF

D: TRBD2
J: TRBJ2-7
size: .
V: TRBV11-2
DNA: TGTGCCAGCACCTCTAGCGGGAGTACCCACGAGCAGTACTTC
CDR3: CASTSSGSTHEQYF

D: .
J: TRBJ2-7
size: .
V: TRBV4-2
DNA: TGTGCCAGCAGCCAAGATTTGTCAGCCGGGAGCCCCTACGAGCAGTACTTC
CDR3: CASSQDLSAGSPYEQYF

D: .
J: TRBJ1-6
size: once
V: TRBV7-2
DNA: TGTGCCAGCAGGTTAGGCACGGGTTCACCCCTCCACTTT
CDR3: CASRLGTGSPLHF

D: .
J: TRBJ1-5
size: .
V: TRBV6-5
DNA: TGTGCCAGCAGGGCTGGAGGACGCAATCAGCCCCAGCATTTT
CDR3: CASRAGGRNQPQHF

D: TRBD1
J: TRBJ1-1
size: .
V: TRBV18
DNA: TGTGCCAGCTCACCCGACAGGGTGAACACTGAAGCTTTCTTT
CDR3: CASSPDRVNTEAFF

D: .
J: TRBJ2-7
size: .
V: TRBV7-2
DNA: TGTGCCAGCAGCTTAGTTGCCGGGAGCGGGTTCTACGAGCAGTACTTC
CDR3: CASSLVAGSGFYEQYF

D: TRBD2
J: TRBJ2-7
size: .
V: TRBV3-1/TRBV3-2
DNA: TGTGCCAGCAGCCAAGTCCCTAGCGGAGGGTACGAGCAGTACTTC
CDR3: CASSQVPSGGYEQYF

D: .
J: TRBJ1-5
size: .
V: TRBV9
DNA: TGTGCCAGCAGCGGGGGGGGAGGAGATCCCCAGCATTTT
CDR3: CASSGGGGDPQHF

D: .
J: TRBJ2-1
size: .
V: TRBV5-8
DNA: TGTGCCAGCAGCTTGGGGCCCGACAATGAGCAGTTCTTC
CDR3: CASSLGPDNEQFF

D: TRBD1
J: TRBJ1-2
size: .
V: TRBV5-1
DNA: TGCGCCAGCAGCTTGGATATGCTTGACAGGGGGTTTGATGGCTACACCTTC
CDR3: CASSLDMLDRGFDGYTF

D: .
J: TRBJ1-1
size: .
V: TRBV6-5
DNA: TGTGCCAGCAGAAGGGGCCCTGAAGCTTTCTTT
CDR3: CASRRGPEAFF

D: .
J: TRBJ2-3
size: .
V: TRBV7-2
DNA: TGTGCCAGCAGCTTAGGAGGGGGAAGGGGAGATACGCAGTATTTT
CDR3: CASSLGGGRGDTQYF

D: TRBD1
J: TRBJ1-1
size: .
V: TRBV5-1
DNA: TGCGCCAGCAGCTTAACCGGGACAGAGAACACTGAAGCTTTCTTT
CDR3: CASSLTGTENTEAFF

D: TRBD1
J: TRBJ1-5
size: few
V: TRBV27
DNA: TGTGCCAGCAGAAATACGGACAGGGGAGACAATCAGCCCCAGCATTTT
CDR3: CASRNTDRGDNQPQHF

D: .
J: TRBJ1-2
size: .
V: TRBV28
DNA: TGTGCCAGCAGTTCGATAGGTACGGGGGGCTATGGCTACACCTTC
CDR3: CASSSIGTGGYGYTF

D: TRBD1
J: TRBJ1-2
size: once
V: TRBV24-1
DNA: TGTGCCACCAGTGATTGGACCGGGACAGGGGAGTATGGCTACACCTTC
CDR3: CATSDWTGTGEYGYTF

D: .
J: TRBJ2-6
size: once
V: TRBV5-4
DNA: TGTGCCAGCAGCTTGATGCACACCTCTGGGGCCAACGTGCTGACTTTC
CDR3: CASSLMHTSGANVLTF

D: TRBD1
J: TRBJ1-4
size: once
V: TRBV7-9
DNA: TGTGCCAGCAGCTTAGCACAGGGGGCGGAGGAAAAACTGTTTTTT
CDR3: CASSLAQGAEEKLFF

D: TRBD1
J: TRBJ2-1
size: .
V: TRBV11-3
DNA: TGTGCCAGCAGCTTGGCCGGGACAGTCTACAATGAGCAGTTCTTC
CDR3: CASSLAGTVYNEQFF

D: .
J: TRBJ1-1
size: once
V: TRBV6-5
DNA: TGTGCCAGCAGTTACTCGAACACTAAAGTTGAAGCTTTCTTT
CDR3: CASSYSNTKVEAFF

D: .
J: TRBJ1-1
size: .
V: TRBV5-1
DNA: TGCGCCAGCAGCTTTTTAGGGGGGGACACTGAAGCTTTCTTT
CDR3: CASSFLGGDTEAFF

D: TRBD1
J: TRBJ2-7
size: .
V: TRBV7-2
DNA: TGTGCCAGCAGCCACAGGGGTTCCTACGAGCAGTACTTC
CDR3: CASSHRGSYEQYF

D: .
J: TRBJ2-3
size: .
V: TRBV6-6
DNA: TGTGCCAGCAGTTACTCGGCGGAAACAGATACGCAGTATTTT
CDR3: CASSYSAETDTQYF

D: .
J: TRBJ1-3
size: .
V: TRBV11-2
DNA: TGTGCCAGCAGCTTGGCAGGGTGGGACACCATATATTTT
CDR3: CASSLAGWDTIYF

D: TRBD1
J: TRBJ1-5
size: once
V: TRBV27
DNA: TGTGCCAGCAGTCGGACAGGGTACCCCAATCAGCCCCAGCATTTT
CDR3: CASSRTGYPNQPQHF

D: TRBD1
J: TRBJ2-2
size: .
V: TRBV7-3
DNA: TGTGCCAGCAGCTCCCGGACAGGGGGCACCGGGGAGCTGTTTTTT
CDR3: CASSSRTGGTGELFF

D: .
J: TRBJ2-1
size: .
V: TRBV12-3/TRBV12-4
DNA: TGTGCCAGCAGTATTAGCTCCTACAATGAGCAGTTCTTC
CDR3: CASSISSYNEQFF

D: TRBD1
J: TRBJ2-3
size: once
V: TRBV28
DNA: TGTGCCAGCAGTAAGGGACAGGGGCCAGATACGCAGTATTTT
CDR3: CASSKGQGPDTQYF

D: .
J: TRBJ2-7
size: .
V: TRBV11-2
DNA: TGTGCCAGCAGCTTAGCTTTGGAGCAGTACTTC
CDR3: CASSLALEQYF

D: .
J: TRBJ2-7
size: .
V: TRBV12-5
DNA: TGTGCTAGTGGTTTGCTGCCAGCGAGAAGTCTCGAGCAGTACTTC
CDR3: CASGLLPARSLEQYF

D: TRBD1
J: TRBJ2-1
size: .
V: TRBV29-1
DNA: TGCAGCGCCCCCCGGCCGGGACAGGGTATGTATGAGCAGTTCTTC
CDR3: CSAPRPGQGMYEQFF

D: .
J: TRBJ1-3
size: .
V: TRBV5-4
DNA: TGTGCCAGCAGCTCCCGTCAGGTCTCTGGAAACACCATATATTTT
CDR3: CASSSRQVSGNTIYF

D: TRBD1
J: TRBJ1-6
size: .
V: TRBV28
DNA: TGTGCCAGCAACAAGGGGGCGGCCAATTCACCCCTCCACTTT
CDR3: CASNKGAANSPLHF

D: TRBD2
J: TRBJ2-5
size: .
V: TRBV6-5
DNA: TGTGCCAGCATGCGGGAGGGTTTAGAGACCCAGTACTTC
CDR3: CASMREGLETQYF

D: TRBD2
J: TRBJ2-7
size: once
V: TRBV18
DNA: TGTGCCAGCTCACCCGGGGGGGACAAGGGATACGAGCAGTACTTC
CDR3: CASSPGGDKGYEQYF

D: .
J: TRBJ2-5
size: .
V: TRBV9
DNA: TGTGCCAGCAGCCTGGGTGGGGCTAGTAGGTTTCAAGAGACCCAGTACTTC
CDR3: CASSLGGASRFQETQYF

D: .
J: TRBJ1-4
size: .
V: TRBV11-2
DNA: TGTGCCAGCAGCCCTGGCGGACTAAATGAAAAACTGTTTTTT
CDR3: CASSPGGLNEKLFF

D: TRBD1
J: TRBJ1-5
size: .
V: TRBV28
DNA: TGTGCCAGCAGCGCCGGGACAGGTCCCAATCAGCCCCAGCATTTT
CDR3: CASSAGTGPNQPQHF